Included here is one T cell receptor beta chain sequence, with context. Antigen: not known. 60 Vbeta and 13 Jbeta primers were used in PCR. TCRdb's table, derived via immunoSEQ multiplex PCR, lists solely in-frame clones and lacks some. Counted here are about 210,000 clones, 80% to 90% occurring once; the ten biggest clones make up around 0.3%. The record originates from a study of cytomegalovirus exposure and HLA in healthy donors. This CDR3 has 14 amino acids. Germline V lookup: CDR1 SGDLS, CDR2 YYNGEE. V was clipped by 3 bases and J by 4 bases; unmatched bases: 2. Study outcomes and limitations: V- and J-gene trimming in TCR beta was tied to a missense DCLRE1C variant by an analysis performed later. Immune exposure information comprised only CMV serostatus. For most TCR sequences rarity was the rule, although some public TCRs occurred in many donors. Among the sequence variants, a highly shared cluster was likely an artifact of sequencing.

Sequenced input: PBMCs. The rearrangement links TRBV9 to TRBJ2-1, with TRBD1 matching 9 bases. This receptor was identified in a woman under 40 in good health and CMV-seronegative. DNA of the CDR3: TGTGCCAGCAGCGGTGGGACAGGGTACAATGAGCAGTTCTTC. Protein sequence: CASSGGTGYNEQFF.